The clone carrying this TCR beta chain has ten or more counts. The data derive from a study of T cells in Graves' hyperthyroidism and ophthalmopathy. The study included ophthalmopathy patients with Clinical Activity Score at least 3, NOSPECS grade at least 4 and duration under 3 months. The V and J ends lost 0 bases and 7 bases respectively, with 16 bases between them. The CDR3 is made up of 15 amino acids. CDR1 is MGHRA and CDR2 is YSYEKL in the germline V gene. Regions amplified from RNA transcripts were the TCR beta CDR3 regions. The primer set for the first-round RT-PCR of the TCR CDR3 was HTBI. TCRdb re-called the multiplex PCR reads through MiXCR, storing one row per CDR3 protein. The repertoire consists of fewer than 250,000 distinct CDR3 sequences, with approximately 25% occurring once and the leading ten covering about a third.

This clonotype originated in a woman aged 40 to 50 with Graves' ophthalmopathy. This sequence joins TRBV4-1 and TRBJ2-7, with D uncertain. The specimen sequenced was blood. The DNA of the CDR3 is TGCGCCAGCAGCCAAGATTTAGACCCCGCCTTGGAGCAGTACTTC. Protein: CASSQDLDPALEQYF.